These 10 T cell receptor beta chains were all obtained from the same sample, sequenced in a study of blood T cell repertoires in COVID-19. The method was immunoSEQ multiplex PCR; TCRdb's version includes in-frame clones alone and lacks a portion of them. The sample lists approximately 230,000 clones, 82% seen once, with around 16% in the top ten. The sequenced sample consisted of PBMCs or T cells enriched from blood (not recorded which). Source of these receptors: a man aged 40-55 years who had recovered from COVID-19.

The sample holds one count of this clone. The CDR3 reads CASSPPSQSTDTQYF. CDR3 DNA sequence: TGTGCCAGCAGTCCCCCATCACAGAGCACAGATACGCAGTATTTT. The V gene is TRBV28, the J gene TRBJ2-3; D is undetermined. CDR1 and CDR2 (germline): MDHEN, SYDVKM. The V and J ends lost 5 bases and 0 bases respectively, with 12 bases between them. The CDR3 is 15 amino acids. The full variable domain, completed using reference TRBV28 and TRBJ2-3, is DVKVTQSSRYLVKRTGEKVFLECVQDMDHENMFWYRQDPGLGLRLIYFSYDVKMKEKGDIPEGYSVSREKKERFSLILESASTNQTSMYLCASSPPSQSTDTQYFGPGTRLTVL.

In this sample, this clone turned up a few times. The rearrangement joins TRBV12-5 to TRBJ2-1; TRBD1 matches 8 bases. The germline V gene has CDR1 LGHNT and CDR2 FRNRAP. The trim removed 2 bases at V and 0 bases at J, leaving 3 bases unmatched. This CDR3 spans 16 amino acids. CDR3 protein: CASGLNRGSSYNEQFF. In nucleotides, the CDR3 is TGTGCTAGTGGTTTGAACAGGGGGAGCTCCTACAATGAGCAGTTCTTC.

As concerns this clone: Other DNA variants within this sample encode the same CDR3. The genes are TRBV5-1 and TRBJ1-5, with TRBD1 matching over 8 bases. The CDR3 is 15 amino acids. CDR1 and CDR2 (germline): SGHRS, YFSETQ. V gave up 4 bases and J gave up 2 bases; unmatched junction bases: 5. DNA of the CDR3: TGCGCCAGCAGCCTAGGACAGGGTGGCAATCAGCCCCAGCATTTT. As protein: CASSLGQGGNQPQHF.

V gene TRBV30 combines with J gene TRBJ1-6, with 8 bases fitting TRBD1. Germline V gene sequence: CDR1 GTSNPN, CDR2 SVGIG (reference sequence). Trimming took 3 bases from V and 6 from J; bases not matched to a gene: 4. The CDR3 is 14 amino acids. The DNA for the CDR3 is TGTGCCTGGAGAAAGGACAGGGCTAATTCACCCCTCCACTTT. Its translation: CAWRKDRANSPLHF. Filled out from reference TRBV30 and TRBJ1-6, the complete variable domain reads SQTIHQWPATLVQPVGSPLSLECTVEGTSNPNLYWYRQAAGRGLQLLFYSVGIGQISSEVPQNLSASRPQDRQFILSSKKLLLSDSGFYLCAWRKDRANSPLHFGNGTRLTVT.

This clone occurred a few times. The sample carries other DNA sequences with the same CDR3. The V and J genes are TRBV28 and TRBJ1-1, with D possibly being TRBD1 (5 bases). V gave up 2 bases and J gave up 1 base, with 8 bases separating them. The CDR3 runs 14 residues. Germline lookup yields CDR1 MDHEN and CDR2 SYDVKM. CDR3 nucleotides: TGTGCCAGCAGTTTAAGACAGACGAACACTGAAGCTTTCTTT. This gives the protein CASSLRQTNTEAFF.

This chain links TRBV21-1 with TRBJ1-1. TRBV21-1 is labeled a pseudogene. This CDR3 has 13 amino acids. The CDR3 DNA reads TGTGCCAGTGGGGGAGGGGCGGTCACTGAAGCTTTCTTT. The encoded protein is CASGGGAVTEAFF.

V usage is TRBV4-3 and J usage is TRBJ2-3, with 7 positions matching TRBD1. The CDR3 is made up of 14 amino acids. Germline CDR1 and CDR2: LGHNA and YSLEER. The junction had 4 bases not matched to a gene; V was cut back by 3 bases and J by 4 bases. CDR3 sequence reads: CASSHDRVPDTQYF. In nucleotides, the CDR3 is TGCGCCAGCAGCCACGACAGGGTTCCAGATACGCAGTATTTT.

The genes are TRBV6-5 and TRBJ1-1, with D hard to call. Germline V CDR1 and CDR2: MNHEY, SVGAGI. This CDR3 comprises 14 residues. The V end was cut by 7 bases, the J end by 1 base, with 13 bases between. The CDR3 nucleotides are TGTGCCAGCACAAATAGCTTTTGGAACACTGAAGCTTTCTTT. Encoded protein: CASTNSFWNTEAFF.

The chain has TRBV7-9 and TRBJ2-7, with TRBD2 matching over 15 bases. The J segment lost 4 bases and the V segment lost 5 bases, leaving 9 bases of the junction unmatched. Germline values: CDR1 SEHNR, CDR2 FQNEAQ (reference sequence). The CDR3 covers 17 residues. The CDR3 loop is CASSASGTSGGNYEQYF. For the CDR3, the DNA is TGTGCCAGCAGCGCATCCGGGACTAGCGGGGGGAATTACGAGCAGTACTTC.

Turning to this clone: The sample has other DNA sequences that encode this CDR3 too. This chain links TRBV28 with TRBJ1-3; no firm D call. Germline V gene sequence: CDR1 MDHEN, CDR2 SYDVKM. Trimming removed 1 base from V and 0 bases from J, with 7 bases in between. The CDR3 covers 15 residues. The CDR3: CASSLSGSSGNTIYF. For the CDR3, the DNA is TGTGCCAGCAGTTTATCCGGGAGCTCTGGAAACACCATATATTTT.